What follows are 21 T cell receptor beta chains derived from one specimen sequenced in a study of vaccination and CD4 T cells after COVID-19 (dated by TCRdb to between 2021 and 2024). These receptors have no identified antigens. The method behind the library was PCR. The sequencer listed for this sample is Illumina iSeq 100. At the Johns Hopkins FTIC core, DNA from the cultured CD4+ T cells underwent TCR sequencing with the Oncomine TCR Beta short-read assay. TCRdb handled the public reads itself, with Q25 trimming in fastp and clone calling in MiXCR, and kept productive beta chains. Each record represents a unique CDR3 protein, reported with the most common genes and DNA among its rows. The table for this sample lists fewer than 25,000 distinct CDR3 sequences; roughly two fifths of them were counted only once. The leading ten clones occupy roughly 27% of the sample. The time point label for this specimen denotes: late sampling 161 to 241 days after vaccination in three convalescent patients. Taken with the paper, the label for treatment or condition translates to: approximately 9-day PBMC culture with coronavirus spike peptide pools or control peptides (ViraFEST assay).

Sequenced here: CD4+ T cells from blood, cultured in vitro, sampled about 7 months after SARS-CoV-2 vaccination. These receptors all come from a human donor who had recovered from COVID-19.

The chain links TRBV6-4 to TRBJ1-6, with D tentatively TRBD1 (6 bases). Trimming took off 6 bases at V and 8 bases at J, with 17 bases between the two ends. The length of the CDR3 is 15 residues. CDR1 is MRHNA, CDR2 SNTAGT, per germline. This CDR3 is CASRRQGSSDSPLHF. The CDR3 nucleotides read TGTGCCAGCAGACGCCAGGGGTCGAGCGATTCACCCCTCCACTTT.

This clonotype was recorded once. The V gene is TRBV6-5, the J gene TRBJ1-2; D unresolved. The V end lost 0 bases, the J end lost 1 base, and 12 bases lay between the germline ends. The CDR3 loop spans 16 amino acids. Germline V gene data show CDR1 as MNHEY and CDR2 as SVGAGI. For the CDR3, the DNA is TGTGCCAGCAGTTACTCGGTCGGGCAGTATAACTATGGCTACACCTTC. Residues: CASSYSVGQYNYGYTF.

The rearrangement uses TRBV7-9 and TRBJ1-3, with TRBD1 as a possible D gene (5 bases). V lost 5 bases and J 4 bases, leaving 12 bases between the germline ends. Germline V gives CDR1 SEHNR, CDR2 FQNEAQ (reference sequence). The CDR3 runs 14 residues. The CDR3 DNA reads TGTGCCAGCAGCACCGACAGAGCCGGAAACACCATATATTTT. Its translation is CASSTDRAGNTIYF.

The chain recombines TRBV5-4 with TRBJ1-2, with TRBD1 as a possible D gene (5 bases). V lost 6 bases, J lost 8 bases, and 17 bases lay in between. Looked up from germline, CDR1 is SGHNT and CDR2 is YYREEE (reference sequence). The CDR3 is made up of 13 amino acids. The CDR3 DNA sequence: TGTGCCAGCACCCTTCAGGGATCTGGCGGCTACACCTTC. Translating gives CASTLQGSGGYTF.

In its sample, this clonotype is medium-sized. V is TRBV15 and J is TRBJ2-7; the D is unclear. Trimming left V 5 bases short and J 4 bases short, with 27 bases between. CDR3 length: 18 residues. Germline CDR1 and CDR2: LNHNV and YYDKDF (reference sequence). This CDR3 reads CATSETGTFGVPIYEQYF. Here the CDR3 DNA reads TGTGCCACCAGCGAGACCGGAACGTTTGGCGTACCGATATACGAGCAGTACTTC.

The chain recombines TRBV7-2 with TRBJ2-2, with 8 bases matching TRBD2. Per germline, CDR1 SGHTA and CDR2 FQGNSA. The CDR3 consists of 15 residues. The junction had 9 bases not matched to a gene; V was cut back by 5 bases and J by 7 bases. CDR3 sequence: CASSPSSGRFGELFF. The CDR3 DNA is TGTGCCAGCAGCCCCAGCAGCGGGAGATTCGGGGAGCTGTTTTTT. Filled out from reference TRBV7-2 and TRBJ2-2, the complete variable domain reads GAGVSQSPSNKVTEKGKDVELRCDPISGHTALYWYRQSLGQGLEFLIYFQGNSAPDKSGLPSDRFSAERTGGSVSTLTIQRTQQEDSAVYLCASSPSSGRFGELFFGEGSRLTVL.

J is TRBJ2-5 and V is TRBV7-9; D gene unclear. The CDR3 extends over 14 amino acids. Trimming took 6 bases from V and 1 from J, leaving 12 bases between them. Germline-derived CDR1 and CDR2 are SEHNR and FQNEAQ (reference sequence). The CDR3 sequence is CASSPHLGQETQYF. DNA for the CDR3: TGTGCCAGCAGTCCCCATCTGGGCCAAGAGACCCAGTACTTC.

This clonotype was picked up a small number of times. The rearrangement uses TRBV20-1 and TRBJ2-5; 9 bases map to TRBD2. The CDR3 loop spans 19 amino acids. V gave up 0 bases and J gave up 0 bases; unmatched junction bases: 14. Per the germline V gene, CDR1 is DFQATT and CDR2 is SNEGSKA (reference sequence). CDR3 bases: TGCAGTGCTAGAGATTTGGTGAGGCGGGGGGGGAGGTACCAAGAGACCCAGTACTTC. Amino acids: CSARDLVRRGGRYQETQYF.

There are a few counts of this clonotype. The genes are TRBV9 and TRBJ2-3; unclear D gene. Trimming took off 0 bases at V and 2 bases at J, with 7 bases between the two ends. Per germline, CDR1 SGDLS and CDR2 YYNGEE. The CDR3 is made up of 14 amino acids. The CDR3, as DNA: TGTGCCAGCAGCGTAGGCCCTAACACAGATACGCAGTATTTT. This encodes CASSVGPNTDTQYF. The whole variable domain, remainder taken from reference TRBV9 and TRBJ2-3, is DSGVTQTPKHLITATGQRVTLRCSPRSGDLSVYWYQQSLDQGLQFLIQYYNGEERAKGNILERFSAQQFPDLHSELNLSSLELGDSALYFCASSVGPNTDTQYFGPGTRLTVL.

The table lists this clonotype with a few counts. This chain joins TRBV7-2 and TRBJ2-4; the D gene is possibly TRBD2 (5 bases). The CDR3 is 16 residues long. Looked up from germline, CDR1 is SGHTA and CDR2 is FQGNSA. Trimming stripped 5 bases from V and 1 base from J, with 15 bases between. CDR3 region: CASSPIPGIAKNIQYF. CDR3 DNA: TGTGCCAGCAGCCCCATTCCGGGGATTGCCAAAAACATTCAGTACTTC.

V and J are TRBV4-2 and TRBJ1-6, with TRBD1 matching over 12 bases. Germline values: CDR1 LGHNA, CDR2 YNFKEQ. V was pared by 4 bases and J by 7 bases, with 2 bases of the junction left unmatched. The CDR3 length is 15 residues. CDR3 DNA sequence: TGTGCCAGCAGCCTTGGGACAGGGGGCAATTCACCCCTCCACTTT. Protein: CASSLGTGGNSPLHF.

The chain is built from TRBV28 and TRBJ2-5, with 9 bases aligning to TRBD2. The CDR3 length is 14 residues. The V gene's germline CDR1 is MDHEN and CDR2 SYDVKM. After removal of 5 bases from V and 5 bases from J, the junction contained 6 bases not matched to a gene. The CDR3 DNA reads TGTGCCAGCAGTGAAGCGGGGGGTCGGGAGACCCAGTACTTC. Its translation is CASSEAGGRETQYF.

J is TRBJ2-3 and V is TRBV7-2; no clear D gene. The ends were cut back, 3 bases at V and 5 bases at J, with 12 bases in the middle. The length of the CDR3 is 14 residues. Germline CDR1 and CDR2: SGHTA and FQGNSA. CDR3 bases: TGTGCCAGCAGCTTCTTACGAGCACGAGATACGCAGTATTTT. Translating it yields CASSFLRARDTQYF.

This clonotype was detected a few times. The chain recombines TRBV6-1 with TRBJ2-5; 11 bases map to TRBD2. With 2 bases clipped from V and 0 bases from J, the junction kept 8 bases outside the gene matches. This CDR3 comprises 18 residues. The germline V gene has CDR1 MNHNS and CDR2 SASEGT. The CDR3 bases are TGTGCCAGCAGTGAACCCCCCCGGACTAGCGGGTACCAAGAGACCCAGTACTTC. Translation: CASSEPPRTSGYQETQYF.

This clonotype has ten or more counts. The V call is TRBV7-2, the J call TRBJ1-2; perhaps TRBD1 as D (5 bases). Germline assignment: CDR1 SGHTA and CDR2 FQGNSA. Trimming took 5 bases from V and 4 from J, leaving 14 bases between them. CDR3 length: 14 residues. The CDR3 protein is CASSVGQGSYGYTF. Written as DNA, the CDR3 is TGTGCCAGCAGCGTAGGCCAGGGCTCCTATGGCTACACCTTC. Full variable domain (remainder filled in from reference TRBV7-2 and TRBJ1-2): GAGVSQSPSNKVTEKGKDVELRCDPISGHTALYWYRQSLGQGLEFLIYFQGNSAPDKSGLPSDRFSAERTGGSVSTLTIQRTQQEDSAVYLCASSVGQGSYGYTFGSGTRLTVV.

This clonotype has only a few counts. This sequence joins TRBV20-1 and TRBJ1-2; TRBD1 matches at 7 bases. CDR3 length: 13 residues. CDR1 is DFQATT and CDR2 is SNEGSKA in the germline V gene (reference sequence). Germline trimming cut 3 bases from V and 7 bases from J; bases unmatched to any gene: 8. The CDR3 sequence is CSASPQGVGGYTF. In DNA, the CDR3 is TGCAGTGCTAGCCCCCAGGGGGTTGGTGGCTACACCTTC.

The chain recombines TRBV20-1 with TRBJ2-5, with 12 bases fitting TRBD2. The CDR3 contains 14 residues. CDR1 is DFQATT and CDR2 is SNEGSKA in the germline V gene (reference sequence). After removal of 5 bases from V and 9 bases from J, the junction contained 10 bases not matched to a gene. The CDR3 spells CSAEGLAGSTAQYF. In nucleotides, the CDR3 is TGCAGTGCTGAGGGACTAGCGGGTTCCACAGCCCAGTACTTC.

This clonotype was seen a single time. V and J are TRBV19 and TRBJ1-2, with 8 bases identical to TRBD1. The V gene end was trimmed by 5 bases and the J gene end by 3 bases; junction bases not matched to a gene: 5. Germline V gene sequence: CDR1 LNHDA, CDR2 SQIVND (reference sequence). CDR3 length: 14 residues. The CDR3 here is CASSVRGPHYGYTF. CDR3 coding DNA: TGTGCCAGTAGTGTCAGGGGGCCCCACTATGGCTACACCTTC.

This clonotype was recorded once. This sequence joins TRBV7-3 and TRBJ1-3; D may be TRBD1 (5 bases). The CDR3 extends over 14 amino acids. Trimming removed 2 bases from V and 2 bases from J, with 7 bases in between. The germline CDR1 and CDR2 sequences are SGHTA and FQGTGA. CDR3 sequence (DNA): TGTGCCAGCAGCTTAGGGGCGGCTGGAAACACCATATATTTT. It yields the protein CASSLGAAGNTIYF.

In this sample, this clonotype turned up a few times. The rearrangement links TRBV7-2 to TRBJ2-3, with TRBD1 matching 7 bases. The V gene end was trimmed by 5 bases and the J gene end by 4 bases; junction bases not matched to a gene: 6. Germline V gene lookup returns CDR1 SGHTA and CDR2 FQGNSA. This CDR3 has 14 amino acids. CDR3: CASSRNRGSDTQYF. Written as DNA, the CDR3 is TGTGCCAGCAGCAGAAACAGGGGTTCAGATACGCAGTATTTT.

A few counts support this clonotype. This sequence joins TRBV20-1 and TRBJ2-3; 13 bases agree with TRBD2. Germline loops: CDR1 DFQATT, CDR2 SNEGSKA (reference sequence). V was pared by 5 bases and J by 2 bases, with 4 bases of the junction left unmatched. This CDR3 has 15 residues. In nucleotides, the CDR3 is TGCAGTGCTGAAGGGACTAGCGGGAACACAGATACGCAGTATTTT. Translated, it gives CSAEGTSGNTDTQYF.